A single sample gave rise to the 16 T cell receptor beta chains below, sequenced in a study of cytomegalovirus exposure and HLA in healthy donors. The assay was immunoSEQ multiplex PCR, and TCRdb's table has in-frame clones only and misses some. Among roughly 150,000 clones listed, about 89% were seen once. Sequenced sample: PBMCs. These receptors originate from a woman in her late teens or twenties in good health and CMV-seropositive.

The chain couples TRBV19 to TRBJ2-7; 7 bases match TRBD1. CDR1 LNHDA and CDR2 SQIVND come from the germline V gene (reference sequence). V lost 4 bases to trimming and J lost 3 bases; unmatched junction nucleotides: 3. The CDR3 extends over 13 amino acids. For the CDR3, the DNA is TGTGCCAGTAGTAGGGACAGAGACTACGAGCAGTACTTC. Translation gives CASSRDRDYEQYF.

V gene TRBV5-4 combines with J gene TRBJ2-3; TRBD2 matches 9 bases. Germline V lookup: CDR1 SGHNT, CDR2 YYREEE (reference sequence). V was clipped by 1 base and J by 4 bases; unmatched bases: 7. This CDR3 has 16 residues. The CDR3 here is CASSLFLAGPPDTQYF. The CDR3 DNA reads as TGTGCCAGCAGCTTGTTCCTAGCGGGACCCCCAGATACGCAGTATTTT.

The chain combines TRBV5-6 with TRBJ2-4; 10 bases fit TRBD2. The ends lost 0 bases at V and 12 bases at J; junction bases unmatched: 12. This CDR3 comprises 16 residues. CDR1 is SGHDT and CDR2 is YYEEEE in the germline V gene. This CDR3 reads CASSLAPGLATTAQYF. The DNA of the CDR3 is TGTGCCAGCAGCTTGGCTCCGGGACTAGCGACGACCGCTCAGTACTTC.

This clone has a handful of counts. This chain connects TRBV28 to TRBJ1-3; 8 bases agree with TRBD1. This CDR3 spans 14 amino acids. Germline V gives CDR1 MDHEN, CDR2 SYDVKM. V shed 7 bases and J 2 bases; nucleotides not matched to a gene: 4. This CDR3 is CASKTGGPGNTIYF. The DNA for the CDR3 is TGTGCCAGCAAAACAGGGGGACCTGGAAACACCATATATTTT.

This chain uses TRBV6-5 with TRBJ2-7, with 8 bases identical to TRBD1. The germline CDR1 and CDR2 sequences are MNHEY and SVGAGI. The V gene end was trimmed by 0 bases and the J gene end by 6 bases; junction bases not matched to a gene: 4. The CDR3 runs 14 residues. Written as DNA, the CDR3 is TGTGCCAGCAGTTACTCCAGGGGGCTCGGCGAGCAGTACTTC. Its protein is CASSYSRGLGEQYF.

This clone has more than one count but fewer than ten. V gene TRBV6-6 combines with J gene TRBJ2-7; TRBD2 matches at 7 bases. V lost 7 bases, J lost 5 bases, and 8 bases stayed unmatched. Germline CDR1 reads MNHNY; CDR2 reads SVGAGI (reference sequence). The CDR3 is 13 amino acids. The CDR3 is CASTLGGSDEQYF. The DNA of the CDR3 is TGTGCCAGCACCTTGGGGGGGAGCGACGAGCAGTACTTC.

V is TRBV5-6 and J is TRBJ2-1; 12 nucleotides line up with TRBD2. The V gene end was trimmed by 4 bases and the J gene end by 10 bases; junction bases not matched to a gene: 6. The length of the CDR3 is 14 residues. CDR1 and CDR2 from the germline V gene are SGHDT and YYEEEE. Here the CDR3 DNA reads TGTGCCAGCAGCCTTCGACTAGCGGGGGAAGAGCAGTTCTTC. It yields the protein CASSLRLAGEEQFF. The complete variable domain, with remaining parts taken from reference TRBV5-6 and TRBJ2-1, reads DAGVTQSPTHLIKTRGQQVTLRCSPKSGHDTVSWYQQALGQGPQFIFQYYEEEERQRGNFPDRFSGHQFPNYSSELNVNALLLGDSALYLCASSLRLAGEEQFFGPGTRLTVL.

The chain employs TRBV6-5 and TRBJ2-3; 7 bases align to TRBD1. The J segment lost 6 bases and the V segment lost 5 bases, leaving 5 bases of the junction unmatched. The CDR3 consists of 13 residues. Germline lookup yields CDR1 MNHEY and CDR2 SVGAGI. CDR3 amino acids: CASSNRGRDTQYF. In nucleotides, the CDR3 is TGTGCCAGCAGTAACAGGGGCCGGGATACGCAGTATTTT.

This clone was observed once. The chain employs TRBV28 and TRBJ2-1; the D gene is possibly TRBD2 (5 bases). V gave up 4 bases and J gave up 4 bases, with 11 bases separating them. Germline V gene data show CDR1 as MDHEN and CDR2 as SYDVKM. This CDR3 is built from 14 residues. CDR3 DNA: TGTGCCAGCAGTTCCCCGGACTGGTACAATGAGCAGTTCTTC. The encoded protein is CASSSPDWYNEQFF. The full variable domain, in which reference TRBV28 and TRBJ2-1 provide the parts outside the CDR3, is DVKVTQSSRYLVKRTGEKVFLECVQDMDHENMFWYRQDPGLGLRLIYFSYDVKMKEKGDIPEGYSVSREKKERFSLILESASTNQTSMYLCASSSPDWYNEQFFGPGTRLTVL.

The chain is built from TRBV18 and TRBJ2-7; a weak D match, TRBD2 (6 bases). Between the trimmed V and J ends, which lost 0 bases and 6 bases, there was a span of 15 bases. The CDR3 covers 15 residues. In germline, CDR1 is KGHSH, CDR2 LQKENI. This CDR3 reads CASSPPTGVGGEQYF. The CDR3 bases are TGTGCCAGCTCACCACCGACGGGGGTTGGGGGCGAGCAGTACTTC.

The genes are TRBV19 and TRBJ2-2; TRBD2 aligns across 7 bases. The CDR3 covers 19 residues. The germline V gene encodes CDR1 LNHDA and CDR2 SQIVND (reference sequence). V was pared by 7 bases and J by 4 bases, with 21 bases of the junction left unmatched. CDR3 in amino acids: CASTHSRRGGRVVTGELFF. Written as DNA, the CDR3 is TGTGCCAGTACCCACTCCCGGCGAGGAGGGAGGGTAGTCACCGGGGAGCTGTTTTTT.

The chain recombines TRBV7-2 with TRBJ2-1, with 10 bases matching TRBD1. V shed 5 bases, J shed 7 bases, and the junction held 11 bases outside the gene matches. This CDR3 comprises 16 residues. Germline CDR1 is SGHTA and CDR2 is FQGNSA. CDR3 nucleotides: TGTGCCAGCAGCGGAAAAAGGGACAGGGGCAGGAATGAGCAGTTCTTC. Translating gives CASSGKRDRGRNEQFF.

This clone has just one count. The chain has TRBV18 and TRBJ2-7, with TRBD1 matching 7 bases. Trimming removed 6 bases from V and 6 bases from J; junction bases left unmatched: 8. Germline V gene lookup returns CDR1 KGHSH and CDR2 LQKENI. The CDR3 has 13 amino acids. CDR3 sequence (DNA): TGTGCCAGCTCCCCTGGACAGGACGGCGAGCAGTACTTC. As protein: CASSPGQDGEQYF.

This rearrangement joins TRBV19 to TRBJ2-1, with TRBD2 matching 15 bases. Trimming at V came to 7 bases and at J to 6 bases, leaving 7 bases not matched to a gene. The CDR3 is made up of 16 amino acids. Germline-derived CDR1 and CDR2 are LNHDA and SQIVND (reference sequence). For the CDR3, the DNA is TGTGCCAGTAAGGGACTAGCGGGAGGAGGAGGCAATGAGCAGTTCTTC. This encodes CASKGLAGGGGNEQFF.

The chain couples TRBV4-1 to TRBJ2-5; 10 bases map to TRBD1. Germline lookup yields CDR1 MGHRA and CDR2 YSYEKL. Trimming at V came to 3 bases and at J to 5 bases, leaving 6 bases not matched to a gene. This CDR3 is 15 amino acids long. CDR3 sequence reads: CASSQSGTGEETQYF. DNA of the CDR3: TGCGCCAGCAGCCAGTCTGGGACAGGGGAGGAGACCCAGTACTTC.

J is TRBJ1-5 and V is TRBV5-1; weak D call: TRBD1 (6 bases). The V and J ends lost 0 bases and 0 bases respectively, with 10 bases between them. Germline CDR1 reads SGHRS; CDR2 reads YFSETQ. The CDR3 runs 16 residues. CDR3 DNA sequence: TGCGCCAGCAGCTTGGTTCCAGGGGATAGCAATCAGCCCCAGCATTTT. Translation gives CASSLVPGDSNQPQHF.